This T cell receptor beta chain was captured in a study of OX40 agonist ivuxolimab in advanced cancers. Background on the study: Prior checkpoint blockade (anti-PD-1, anti-PD-L1 or anti-CTLA-4) was permitted; around 37% had it.

Sequenced by immunoSEQ multiplex PCR; TCRdb stores in-frame clones only, minus some. The top ten clones hold over 8.5% of a sample with 70,000 to 95,000 clones, roughly 94% of them seen once. From germline, CDR1 is SGHDT and CDR2 YYEEEE. This CDR3 has 13 residues. Trimming took off 4 bases at V and 4 bases at J, with 11 bases between the two ends. Material: CD4+ or CD8+ T cells sorted from blood, obtained in a trial of the OX40 agonist ivuxolimab. The TCR was taken from an adult with an advanced solid tumor such as melanoma, head and neck, liver or kidney cancer. J is TRBJ1-1 and V is TRBV5-6, with unresolved D. CDR3 sequence: CASSLGFGTEAFF. DNA for the CDR3: TGTGCCAGCAGCCTAGGGTTCGGCACTGAAGCTTTCTTT.